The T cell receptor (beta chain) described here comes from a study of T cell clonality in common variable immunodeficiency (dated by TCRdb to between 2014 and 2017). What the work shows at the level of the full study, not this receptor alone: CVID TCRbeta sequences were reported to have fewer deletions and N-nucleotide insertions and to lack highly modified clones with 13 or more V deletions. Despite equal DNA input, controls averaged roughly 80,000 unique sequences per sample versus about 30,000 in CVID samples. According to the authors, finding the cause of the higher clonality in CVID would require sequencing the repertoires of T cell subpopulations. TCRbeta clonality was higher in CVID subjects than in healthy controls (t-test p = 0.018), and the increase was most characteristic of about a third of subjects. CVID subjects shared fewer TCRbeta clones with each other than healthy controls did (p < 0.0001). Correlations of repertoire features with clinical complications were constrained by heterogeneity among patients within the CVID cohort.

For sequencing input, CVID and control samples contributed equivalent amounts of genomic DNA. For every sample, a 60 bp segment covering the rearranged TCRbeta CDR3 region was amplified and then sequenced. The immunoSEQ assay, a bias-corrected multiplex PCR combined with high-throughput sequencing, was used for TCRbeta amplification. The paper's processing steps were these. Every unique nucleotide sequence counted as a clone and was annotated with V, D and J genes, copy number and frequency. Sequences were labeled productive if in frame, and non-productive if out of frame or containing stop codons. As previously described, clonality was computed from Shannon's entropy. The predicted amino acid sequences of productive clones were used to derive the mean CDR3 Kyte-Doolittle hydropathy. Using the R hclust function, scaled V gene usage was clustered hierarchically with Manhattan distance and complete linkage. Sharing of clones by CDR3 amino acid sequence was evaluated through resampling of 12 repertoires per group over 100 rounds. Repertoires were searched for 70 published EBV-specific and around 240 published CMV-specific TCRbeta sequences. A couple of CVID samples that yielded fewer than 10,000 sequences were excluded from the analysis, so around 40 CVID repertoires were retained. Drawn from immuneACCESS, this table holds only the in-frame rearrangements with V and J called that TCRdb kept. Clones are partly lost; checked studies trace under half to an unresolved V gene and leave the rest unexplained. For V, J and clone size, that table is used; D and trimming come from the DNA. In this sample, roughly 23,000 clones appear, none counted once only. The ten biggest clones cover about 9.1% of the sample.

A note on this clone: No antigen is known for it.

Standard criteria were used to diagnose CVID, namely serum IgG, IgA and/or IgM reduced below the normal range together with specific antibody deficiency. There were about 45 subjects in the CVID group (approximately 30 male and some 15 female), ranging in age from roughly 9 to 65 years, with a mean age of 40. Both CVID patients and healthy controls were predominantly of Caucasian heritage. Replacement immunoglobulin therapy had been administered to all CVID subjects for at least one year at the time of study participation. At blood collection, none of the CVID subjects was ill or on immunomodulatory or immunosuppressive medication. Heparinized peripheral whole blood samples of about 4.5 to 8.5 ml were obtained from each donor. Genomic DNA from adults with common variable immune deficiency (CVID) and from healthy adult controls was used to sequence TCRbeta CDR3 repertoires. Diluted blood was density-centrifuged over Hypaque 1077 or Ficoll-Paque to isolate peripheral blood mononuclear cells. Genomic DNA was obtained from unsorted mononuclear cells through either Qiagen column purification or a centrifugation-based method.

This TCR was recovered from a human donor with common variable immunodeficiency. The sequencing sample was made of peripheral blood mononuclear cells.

Here the CDR3 is given as CASSLDGVPGNTIYF. The sequenced part of the CDR3 DNA is TGTGCCAGCAGCTTAGACGGGGTTCCTGGAAACACC. The V gene is TRBV7-9 and the J gene is TRBJ1-3, with no D gene named confidently. The read gets to within 3 residues of the CDR3 end, and the germline J gene fills in the rest. The CDR3 has 15 amino acids, counting the end cysteine and phenylalanine. Of the CDR3's DNA, 36 bases were read; they are in frame from base 1. At the junction V is shortened by 1 base and J by 2 bases, with 9 bases in between. Via the germline V gene (reference sequence), CDR1 is SEHNR and CDR2 FQNEAQ.